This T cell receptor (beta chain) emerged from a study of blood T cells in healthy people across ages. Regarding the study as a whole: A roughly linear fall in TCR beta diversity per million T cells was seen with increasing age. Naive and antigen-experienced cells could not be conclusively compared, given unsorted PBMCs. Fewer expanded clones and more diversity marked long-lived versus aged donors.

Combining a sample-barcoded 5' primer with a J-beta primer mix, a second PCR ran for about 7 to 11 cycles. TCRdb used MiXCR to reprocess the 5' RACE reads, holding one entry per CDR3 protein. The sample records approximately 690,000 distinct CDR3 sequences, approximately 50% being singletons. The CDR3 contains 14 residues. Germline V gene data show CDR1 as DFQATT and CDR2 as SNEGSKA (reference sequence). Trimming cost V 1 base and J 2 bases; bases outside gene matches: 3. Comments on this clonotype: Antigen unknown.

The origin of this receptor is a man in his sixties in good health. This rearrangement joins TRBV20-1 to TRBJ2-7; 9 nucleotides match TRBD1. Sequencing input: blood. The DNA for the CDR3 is TGCAGTGCTAGAGCCGGGACAGGGACCTACGAGCAGTACTTC. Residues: CSARAGTGTYEQYF.